This T cell receptor beta chain was recovered during a study of T cells in Graves' hyperthyroidism and ophthalmopathy. TCR beta CDR3 sequences were amplified from RNA transcripts. The TCR CDR3 first-round RT-PCR relied on the HTBI primer set. TCRdb processed the multiplex PCR reads anew with MiXCR; each CDR3 protein has one entry. This sample has around 300,000 distinct CDR3 sequences; around 20% occur once, and the top ten carry approximately 60%. In this sample, this clonotype turned up a few times. The germline gives CDR1 SGHTA, CDR2 FQGNSA. The CDR3 has 14 residues. Trimming left V 1 base short and J 5 bases short, with 12 bases between.

Sequenced: blood. The chain joins TRBV7-2 to TRBJ2-7; no firm D call. The sequence derives from a man in his thirties or forties with Graves' ophthalmopathy. CDR3 coding DNA: TGTGCCAGCAGCTTAGTACCGGAGACGGACGAGCAGTACTTC. It is translated as CASSLVPETDEQYF.